This entry concerns a single T cell receptor (beta chain). What this receptor recognizes is not known. Per-base quality was not reported, and no clone a single base away is much larger than it. The library was obtained by the immunoSEQ multiplex PCR assay. The source is immuneACCESS, and TCRdb retained only in-frame sequences with V and J called. Part of the clones is not carried over; for the studies checked, unresolved V genes explain less than half of this, and the remainder is unexplained. The sample table shows under 60,000 clones, and 91% are seen once. The ten largest clones represent roughly 10% of the sample. The data derive from a study of T cell changes during pregnancy in multiple sclerosis (dated by TCRdb to between 2018 and 2020). About the full investigation: The study examined how the T cell repertoire changed over the course of pregnancy in women with multiple sclerosis.

V lost 3 bases and J lost 2 bases; the stretch between them is 10 bases long. Reading the germline V gene (reference sequence) gives CDR1 LNHDA and CDR2 SQIVND. There are 14 amino acids in the CDR3, from cysteine to phenylalanine inclusive. Only the CDR3 DNA is retained, 42 bases long and in frame from the first base. The chain employs TRBV19 and TRBJ1-2; the best D guess is TRBD1, with 6 bases matching. The sequence came from a female donor with multiple sclerosis, enrolled in a pregnancy study. The sequencing used CD8+ T cells from peripheral blood mononuclear cells, collected after pregnancy. The sequenced DNA is TGTGCCAGTAGTATCAGACAGGACAACTATGGCTACACCTTC. This translates into CASSIRQDNYGYTF.